This is a list of T cell receptor beta chains from one sample in a study of blood T cells in healthy people across ages. TCRdb analysed the 5' RACE reads with MiXCR anew, one entry per CDR3 protein. The sample records about 1.4 million distinct CDR3 sequences, roughly 60% being singletons. The sequenced sample was blood. Receptor source: a man in his late teens or twenties in good health. The CDR3 runs from the conserved cysteine through the conserved F or W. The order of the fields is V gene, clone size, J gene, D gene, CDR3 DNA, CDR3 protein. The D gene is left open where the match is weak. Only part of the rows carry a size: once, few, many, or a class if the clone is expanded.

TRBV4-3	.	TRBJ2-2	.	TGCGCCAGCAGCCAAGAGGATAGGGTATTTACCGGGGAGCTGTTTTTT	CASSQEDRVFTGELFF
TRBV6-1	.	TRBJ2-5	.	TGTGCCAGCAGCGTAGCATTTGGGAGTAGGGAGACCCAGTACTTC	CASSVAFGSRETQYF
TRBV24-1	few	TRBJ2-6	.	TGTGCCACCAGTGGTGACAGACCCTCTGGGGCCAACGTCCTGACTTTC	CATSGDRPSGANVLTF
TRBV20-1	.	TRBJ2-6	.	TGCAGTGCTAGATCGAGGGGACGGAGTAACTCTGGGGCCAACGTCCTGACTTTC	CSARSRGRSNSGANVLTF
TRBV6-5	.	TRBJ1-2	TRBD1	TGTGCCAGCAGTTCCGACAGGGGAAATCCCTATGGCTACACCTTC	CASSSDRGNPYGYTF
TRBV24-1	.	TRBJ2-1	.	TGTGCCACCAGTGGCGTCCTAAGAAAGAATGAGCAGTTCTTC	CATSGVLRKNEQFF
TRBV20-1	once	TRBJ2-1	.	TGCAGTGCGGACCGGGCCCCTAACGACAATGAGCAGTTCTTC	CSADRAPNDNEQFF
TRBV12-3/TRBV12-4	.	TRBJ1-3	.	TGTGCCAGCAGTTTAGGTGACAACTCTGGAAACACCATATATTTT	CASSLGDNSGNTIYF
TRBV14	.	TRBJ2-7	TRBD1	TGTGCCAGCAGCCACCTTGGGACAGGGATCTACGAGCAGTACTTC	CASSHLGTGIYEQYF
TRBV20-1	.	TRBJ2-3	TRBD2	TGCAGTGCTATCCCACTAGCGGGCTCTCGGTATACGCAGTATTTT	CSAIPLAGSRYTQYF
TRBV6-1	.	TRBJ1-1	.	TGTGCCAGCAGAACATCAGGGGTGAACACTGAAGCTTTCTTT	CASRTSGVNTEAFF
TRBV2	.	TRBJ1-2	.	TGTGCCAGCAGTGAATACGGAGACGGATCCATCTATGGCTACACCTTC	CASSEYGDGSIYGYTF
TRBV7-2	few	TRBJ2-7	TRBD2	TGTGCCAGCAGCTTAGTAGCGGGGGGAAACTACGAGCAGTACTTC	CASSLVAGGNYEQYF
TRBV12-5	.	TRBJ2-7	TRBD1	TGTGCTAGTGGCCACGGGACAGGGAGTTACGAGCAGTACTTC	CASGHGTGSYEQYF
TRBV11-2	.	TRBJ1-1	TRBD1	TGTGCCAGCAGCTTTAGGACAGGGGGTGGAACTGAAGCTTTCTTT	CASSFRTGGGTEAFF
TRBV20-1	.	TRBJ2-3	TRBD2	TGCAGTGCTAGTAGACCGGGACAGGGAACCCTAGCGGGAGGGCCCTGGGCAGATACGCAGTATTTT	CSASRPGQGTLAGGPWADTQYF
TRBV6-5	.	TRBJ2-1	.	TGTGCCAGCAGTCCGGAGGGGGGCCTCCTTTACAATGAGCAGTTCTTC	CASSPEGGLLYNEQFF
TRBV20-1	few	TRBJ2-7	TRBD2	TGCAGTGCTAGAGATTGGACTAGCGGCGCCTACGAGCAGTACTTC	CSARDWTSGAYEQYF
TRBV6-1	.	TRBJ2-1	.	TGTGCCAGCACTGCGGGGCGGGGTGAGCAGTTCTTC	CASTAGRGEQFF
TRBV29-1	many	TRBJ2-7	.	TGCAGCGTTGGTGGAGGGTCCTACGAGCAGTACTTC	CSVGGGSYEQYF
TRBV10-3	.	TRBJ2-3	TRBD2	TGTGCCATCAGGGGGACTAGCGGGAGCACAGATACGCAGTATTTT	CAIRGTSGSTDTQYF
TRBV20-1	.	TRBJ2-7	.	TGCAGTGCTAGAAATCGTGGCGGAGTCTACGAGCAGTACTTC	CSARNRGGVYEQYF
TRBV7-2	once	TRBJ1-6	.	TGTGCCGGCAGCTACACCTACAGCAGGTCCTATAATTCACCCCTCCACTTT	CAGSYTYSRSYNSPLHF
TRBV29-1	few	TRBJ2-1	.	TGCAGCGTTGCTGCTTACAATGAGCAGTTCTTC	CSVAAYNEQFF
TRBV7-8	.	TRBJ1-1	.	TGTGCCAGCAGCTTAGCGAGGGGCCCTATGAACACTGAAGCTTTCTTT	CASSLARGPMNTEAFF
TRBV15	.	TRBJ2-4	TRBD2	TGTGCCACCAGCAGAGATCAAAGCGGGAGTCTAGCCAAAAACATTCAGTACTTC	CATSRDQSGSLAKNIQYF
TRBV7-8	.	TRBJ1-4	TRBD1	TGTGCCAGCAGCTTAAGGACAGGGGCCGCTGAAAAACTGTTTTTT	CASSLRTGAAEKLFF
TRBV13	.	TRBJ1-6	.	TGTGCCAGCAGCTTAACGATTCGTAATTCACCCCTCCACTTT	CASSLTIRNSPLHF
TRBV4-1	few	TRBJ2-3	TRBD2	TGCGCCAGCAGCCAAGTTGGGACTAGCGCCACAGATACGCAGTATTTT	CASSQVGTSATDTQYF
TRBV4-2	.	TRBJ1-2	.	TGTGCCAGCAGCCAATTGACAGGCCCGGATGGCTACACCTTC	CASSQLTGPDGYTF
TRBV6-2/TRBV6-3	.	TRBJ2-7	.	TGTGCCAGCAGTGTAACCTCCGGTTCCGAGCAGTACTTC	CASSVTSGSEQYF
TRBV5-1	.	TRBJ1-3	.	TGCGCCAGCAGCTTGGACAGGGTGGATGGAAATACCATATATTTT	CASSLDRVDGNTIYF
TRBV6-1	few	TRBJ1-1	.	TGTGCCAGCAGTTATACCGGGTTTTCTTCACAAGCTTTCTTT	CASSYTGFSSQAFF
TRBV7-2	many	TRBJ2-7	TRBD1	TGTGCCAGCAGCTTAGTGGGACAGGGGGCTTACGAGCAGTACTTC	CASSLVGQGAYEQYF
TRBV19	few	TRBJ2-7	.	TGTGCCAGTAGTCTACGAGGGGACTCCAGGTACGAGCAGTACTTC	CASSLRGDSRYEQYF
TRBV20-1	.	TRBJ1-4	.	TGCAGTGCTACGAACCAAAGGGGAGACGAAAAACTGTTTTTT	CSATNQRGDEKLFF
TRBV27	.	TRBJ1-2	.	TGTGCCAGCAGTCCGAGCCTGAACTATGGCTACACCTTC	CASSPSLNYGYTF
TRBV5-1	many	TRBJ2-7	TRBD1	TGTGCCAGCAGTTTTCGGGACAGGGGCTACGAGCAGTACTTC	CASSFRDRGYEQYF
TRBV28	.	TRBJ2-5	TRBD2	TGTGCCTGCAGTTTGGGACTACGGGAGACCCAGTACTTC	CACSLGLRETQYF